The 11 T cell receptor beta chains presented below share a single source sample, sequenced in a study of cytomegalovirus exposure and HLA in healthy donors. The PCR had 60 Vbeta and 13 Jbeta primers. Clones were read by immunoSEQ multiplex PCR, and TCRdb kept only the in-frame ones, dropping some. The sample carries approximately 190,000 clones, 70% to 90% recorded once. The sequenced material came from PBMCs. The receptors stem from a young woman in good health and CMV-seropositive.

The sample holds one count of this clone. This rearrangement joins TRBV19 to TRBJ1-2, with D possibly being TRBD1 (5 bases). Germline CDR1 and CDR2: LNHDA and SQIVND (reference sequence). This CDR3 is 13 amino acids long. Trimming cost V 6 bases and J 6 bases, with 14 bases left between them. DNA of the CDR3: TGTGCCAGTAGCTCCAGGGAAGAGAATGGCTACACCTTC. It is translated as CASSSREENGYTF.

This rearrangement joins TRBV5-6 to TRBJ2-1, with 9 bases aligning to TRBD2. Per germline, CDR1 SGHDT and CDR2 YYEEEE. This CDR3 is built from 15 residues. Trimming removed 1 base from V and 15 bases from J; junction bases left unmatched: 14. The CDR3 spells CASSLFSGSGGTGFF. The CDR3, as DNA: TGTGCCAGCAGCTTGTTCTCGGGTAGCGGGGGAACGGGGTTCTTC.

V usage is TRBV6-1 and J usage is TRBJ1-2; 7 bases match TRBD1. The V and J ends lost 4 bases and 6 bases, in that order; junction bases with no gene match: 5. Germline V lookup: CDR1 MNHNS, CDR2 SASEGT. The CDR3 has 13 amino acids. CDR3 nucleotide sequence: TGTGCCAGCAGTGGACAGGGAAGGCATGGCTACACCTTC. Translation: CASSGQGRHGYTF.

This chain links TRBV14 with TRBJ1-1, with D possibly TRBD1 on 5 matching bases. The CDR3 sequence is 16 residues long. The germline V and J ends were trimmed by 1 base and 0 bases, with 12 bases remaining between them. CDR1 and CDR2 (germline): SGHDN, FVKESK. This chain's CDR3 is CASSQAGVPMNTEAFF. In DNA form, the CDR3 reads TGTGCCAGCAGCCAAGCGGGGGTTCCTATGAACACTGAAGCTTTCTTT.

J is TRBJ2-7 and V is TRBV30; 12 bases match TRBD2. This CDR3 spans 13 amino acids. Trimming removed 2 bases from V and 6 bases from J; junction bases left unmatched: 2. The germline V gene encodes CDR1 GTSNPN and CDR2 SVGIG (reference sequence). CDR3 protein: CAWSLAGGREQYF. Here the CDR3 DNA reads TGTGCCTGGAGTCTAGCGGGGGGGCGCGAGCAGTACTTC.

The chain couples TRBV27 to TRBJ2-5; TRBD1 matches at 8 bases. CDR3 length: 15 residues. With 4 bases clipped from V and 4 bases from J, the junction kept 8 bases outside the gene matches. Germline-derived CDR1 and CDR2 are MNHEY and SMNVEV (reference sequence). CDR3 region: CASSSDRVFRETQYF. For the CDR3, the DNA is TGTGCCAGCAGTTCGGACAGGGTTTTCAGAGAGACCCAGTACTTC.

The chain is built from TRBV5-4 and TRBJ1-3, with D maybe TRBD1 (6 bases). Per the germline V gene, CDR1 is SGHNT and CDR2 is YYREEE (reference sequence). The CDR3 has 15 residues. Trimming removed 1 base from V and 9 bases from J, with 17 bases in between. CDR3 region: CASSLSGGPSPTIYF. The CDR3 DNA follows: TGTGCCAGCAGCTTGAGCGGGGGCCCTTCCCCCACCATATATTTT.

The chain couples TRBV21-1 to TRBJ1-3; TRBD1 was called by the table and not checked on the DNA. TRBV21-1 is termed a pseudogene. The CDR3 contains 17 residues. CDR3 sequence: CASSKAQGAQPGNTIYF. As DNA, the CDR3 is TGTGCCAGCAGCAAAGCGCAGGGTGCTCAGCCTGGAAACACCATATATTTT.

The CDR3 coding sequence is TGTGCCAGCAGTTTTCCGGGGGGAGGAAATGGCTACACCTTC. Translating it yields CASSFPGGGNGYTF. The chain uses TRBV28 and TRBJ1-2, with TRBD1 as a possible D gene (5 bases). Per the germline V gene, CDR1 is MDHEN and CDR2 is SYDVKM. The CDR3 contains 14 residues. Between the trimmed V and J ends, which lost 3 bases and 6 bases, there was a span of 14 bases.

The chain carries TRBV7-9 and TRBJ1-1; 10 nucleotides agree with TRBD1. CDR3 length equals 15 residues. V gave up 6 bases and J gave up 5 bases; unmatched junction bases: 9. Germline CDR1 is SEHNR and CDR2 is FQNEAQ (reference sequence). The CDR3 here is CASRRGTGAKTEAFF. Written as DNA, the CDR3 is TGTGCCAGCAGGAGGGGGACAGGGGCAAAAACTGAAGCTTTCTTT.

The chain recombines TRBV5-1 with TRBJ2-3; 13 bases match TRBD2. The ends lost 4 bases at V and 4 bases at J; junction bases unmatched: 6. The CDR3 is 16 amino acids. From germline, CDR1 is SGHRS and CDR2 YFSETQ. CDR3 bases: TGCGCCAGCAGCACACGACTAGCGGGGGGTGCAGATACGCAGTATTTT. Translating gives CASSTRLAGGADTQYF.